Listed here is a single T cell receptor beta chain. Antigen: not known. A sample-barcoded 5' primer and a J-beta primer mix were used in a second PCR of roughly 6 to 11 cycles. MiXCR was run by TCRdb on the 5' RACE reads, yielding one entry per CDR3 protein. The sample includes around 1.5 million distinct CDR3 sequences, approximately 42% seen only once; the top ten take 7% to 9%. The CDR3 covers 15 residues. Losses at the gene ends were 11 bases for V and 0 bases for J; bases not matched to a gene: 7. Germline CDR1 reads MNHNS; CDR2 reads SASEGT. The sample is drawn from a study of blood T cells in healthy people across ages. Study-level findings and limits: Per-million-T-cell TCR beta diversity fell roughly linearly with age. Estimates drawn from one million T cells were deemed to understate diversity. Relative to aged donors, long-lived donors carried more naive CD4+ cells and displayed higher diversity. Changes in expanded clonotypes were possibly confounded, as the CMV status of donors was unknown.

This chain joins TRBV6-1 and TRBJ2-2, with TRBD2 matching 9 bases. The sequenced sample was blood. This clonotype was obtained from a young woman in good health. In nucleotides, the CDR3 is TGTGCCGCCAGACTAGCGGTATCGAACACCGGGGAGCTGTTTTTT. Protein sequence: CAARLAVSNTGELFF.